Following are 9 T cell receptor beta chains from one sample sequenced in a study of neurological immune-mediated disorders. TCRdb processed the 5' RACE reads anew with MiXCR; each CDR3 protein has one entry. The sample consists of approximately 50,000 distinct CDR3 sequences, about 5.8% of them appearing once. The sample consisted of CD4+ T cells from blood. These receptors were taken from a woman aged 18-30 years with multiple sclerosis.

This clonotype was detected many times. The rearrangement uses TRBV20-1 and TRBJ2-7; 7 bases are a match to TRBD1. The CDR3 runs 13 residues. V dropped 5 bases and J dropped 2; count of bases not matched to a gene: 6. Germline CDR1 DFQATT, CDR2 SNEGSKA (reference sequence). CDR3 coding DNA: TGCAGTGCTCCCGGGACAGCCACCTACGAGCAGTACTTC. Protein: CSAPGTATYEQYF.

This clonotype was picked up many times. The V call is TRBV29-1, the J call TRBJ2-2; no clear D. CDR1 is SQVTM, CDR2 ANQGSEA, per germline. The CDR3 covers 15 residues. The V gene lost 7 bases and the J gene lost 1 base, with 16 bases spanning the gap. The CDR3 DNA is TGCAGCGCCGCCCGGGCGGAAGTGAACACCGGGGAGCTGTTTTTT. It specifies CSAARAEVNTGELFF.

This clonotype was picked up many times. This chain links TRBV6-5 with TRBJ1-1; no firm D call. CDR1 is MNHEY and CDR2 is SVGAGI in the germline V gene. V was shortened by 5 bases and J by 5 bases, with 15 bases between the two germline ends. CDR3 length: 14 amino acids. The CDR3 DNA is TGTGCCAGCAGTCCCTGGTCGGGCGAGACTGAAGCTTTCTTT. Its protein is CASSPWSGETEAFF.

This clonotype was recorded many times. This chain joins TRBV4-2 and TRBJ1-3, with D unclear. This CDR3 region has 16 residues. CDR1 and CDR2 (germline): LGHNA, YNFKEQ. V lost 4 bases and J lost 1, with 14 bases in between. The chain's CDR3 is CASSPLSGVSGNTIYF. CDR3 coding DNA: TGTGCCAGCAGCCCCCTAAGCGGCGTTTCTGGAAACACCATATATTTT.

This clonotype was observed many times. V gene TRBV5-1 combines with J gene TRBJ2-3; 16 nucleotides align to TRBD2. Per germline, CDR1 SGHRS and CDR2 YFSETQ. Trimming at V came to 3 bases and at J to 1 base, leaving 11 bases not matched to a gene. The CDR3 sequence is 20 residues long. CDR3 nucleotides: TGCGCCAGCAGCTCCACTCTTACCGGGACTAGCGGGAGGGGCACAGATACGCAGTATTTT. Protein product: CASSSTLTGTSGRGTDTQYF.

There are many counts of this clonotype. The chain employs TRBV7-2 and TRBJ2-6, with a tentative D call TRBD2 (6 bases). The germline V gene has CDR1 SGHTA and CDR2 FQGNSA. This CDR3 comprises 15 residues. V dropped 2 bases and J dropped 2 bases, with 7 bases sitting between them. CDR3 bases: TGTGCCAGCAGCTTACGGGGGACTGGGGCCAACGTCCTGACTTTC. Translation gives CASSLRGTGANVLTF.

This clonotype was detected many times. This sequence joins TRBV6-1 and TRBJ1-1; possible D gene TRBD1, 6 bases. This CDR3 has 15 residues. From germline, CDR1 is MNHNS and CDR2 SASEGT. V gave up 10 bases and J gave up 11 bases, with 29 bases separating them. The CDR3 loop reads CATSRGNRINEGAFF. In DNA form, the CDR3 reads TGTGCCACCTCAAGGGGGAACAGAATAAACGAAGGGGCTTTCTTT.

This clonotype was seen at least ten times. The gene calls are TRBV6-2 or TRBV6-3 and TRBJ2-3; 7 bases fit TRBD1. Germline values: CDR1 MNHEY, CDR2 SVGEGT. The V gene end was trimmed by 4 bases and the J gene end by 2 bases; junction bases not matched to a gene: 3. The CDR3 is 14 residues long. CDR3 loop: CASSLTGDTDTQYF. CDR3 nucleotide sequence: TGTGCCAGCAGTTTAACAGGGGACACAGATACGCAGTATTTT.

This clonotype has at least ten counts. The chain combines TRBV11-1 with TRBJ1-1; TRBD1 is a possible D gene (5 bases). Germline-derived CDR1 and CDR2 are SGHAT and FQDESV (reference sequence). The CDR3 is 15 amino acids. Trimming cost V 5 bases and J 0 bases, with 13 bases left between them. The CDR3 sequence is CASSSIDSLNTEAFF. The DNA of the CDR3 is TGTGCCAGCAGCAGCATCGACAGTTTGAACACTGAAGCTTTCTTT.